This is a list of T cell receptor beta chains from one sample in a study of CD8 T cells in ankylosing spondylitis. TCRdb re-called the 5' RACE reads with MiXCR, one entry per CDR3 protein. The data show 750,000 to 850,000 distinct CDR3 sequences, with about an eighth seen just once and about 0.49% held by the top ten. The sequencing sample was made of blood, either unsorted or a sorted T cell fraction (not recorded which). The receptors were gathered from a male donor with ankylosing spondylitis. Both conserved end residues are part of each CDR3. The D gene is left open where the match is weak. Clone size appears in some rows only: once, few, many, or a class for an expanded clone.

j_call clone_size v_call d_call cdr3_length cdr3_nt cdr3_aa
TRBJ1-1 NA TRBV6-2/TRBV6-3 NA 14 TGTGCCAGCAGGGGCCCGAGAATGAACACTGAAGCTTTCTTT CASRGPRMNTEAFF
TRBJ2-7 many TRBV7-9 NA 16 TGTGCCAGCAGCCCGGGGGACCTTGACCTCTCCTACGAGCAGTACTTC CASSPGDLDLSYEQYF
TRBJ2-7 NA TRBV10-3 NA 13 TGTGCCACCCGGGGCCCGTACACTCACGAGCAGTACTTC CATRGPYTHEQYF
TRBJ2-7 few TRBV7-2 TRBD2 16 TGTGCCAGCAGCTTATTTTCGGCGGGGGGGACCTACGAGCAGTACTTC CASSLFSAGGTYEQYF
TRBJ2-5 NA TRBV24-1 NA 14 TGTGCCACCAGTCGGGGCAGTAACCAAGAGACCCAGTACTTC CATSRGSNQETQYF
TRBJ2-3 NA TRBV11-2 NA 15 TGTGCCAGCAGCCGACGGGGTCTGGCCACAGATACGCAGTATTTT CASSRRGLATDTQYF
TRBJ1-6 NA TRBV6-2/TRBV6-3 NA 14 TGTGCCAGCAGTTCGTGGGGGAGCAATTCACCCCTCCACTTT CASSSWGSNSPLHF
TRBJ2-1 few TRBV7-6 NA 13 TGTGCCAGCAGCGGAGACGCTTACAATGAGCAGTTCTTC CASSGDAYNEQFF
TRBJ1-3 NA TRBV5-1 NA 15 TGCGCCAGCAGCCGAGACGGCAACTCTGGAAACACCATATATTTT CASSRDGNSGNTIYF
TRBJ1-1 few TRBV12-3/TRBV12-4 NA 15 TGTGCCAGCAGTTTAGCGGGGTCCGAAGACACTGAAGCTTTCTTT CASSLAGSEDTEAFF
TRBJ2-1 NA TRBV7-2 NA 16 TGTGCCAGCAGCTTAGGCCCGAAGGGGGCCTACAATGAGCAGTTCTTC CASSLGPKGAYNEQFF
TRBJ2-3 few TRBV20-1 NA 12 TGCAGTGCTAGAGTGGCCACAGATACGCAGTATTTT CSARVATDTQYF
TRBJ1-6 many TRBV6-5 NA 17 TGTGCCAGCAGTTACTCGGCGGTGGGCAGGGGAGTATCACCCCTCCACTTT CASSYSAVGRGVSPLHF
TRBJ2-7 NA TRBV5-6 NA 14 TGTGCCAGCAGCTTCGGAGTACCGGGGAACGAGCAGTACTTC CASSFGVPGNEQYF
TRBJ1-2 many TRBV27 NA 14 TGTGCCAGCAGTCTGCGGAGAGCTAACTATGGCTACACCTTC CASSLRRANYGYTF
TRBJ2-1 once TRBV20-1 NA 15 TGCAGTGCCCCTTTTGCGGGACGCCCCTACAATGAGCAGATCTTC CSAPFAGRPYNEQIF
TRBJ1-4 NA TRBV2 NA 14 TGTGCCAGCAGTGCGACTGATGCTAATGAAAAACTGTTTTTT CASSATDANEKLFF
TRBJ2-7 NA TRBV30 NA 11 TGTGCCTGGAGTGGCAGATACGAGCAGTACTTC CAWSGRYEQYF
TRBJ2-7 few TRBV6-2/TRBV6-3 NA 12 TGTGCCAGCAGTTTCGCGGGGTACGAGCAGTACTTC CASSFAGYEQYF
TRBJ2-7 few TRBV7-2 NA 15 TGTGCCAGCAGCCGGACGGCAGGGGCAAACTACGAGCAGTACTTC CASSRTAGANYEQYF
TRBJ2-2 NA TRBV4-3 TRBD1 15 TGCGCCAGCAGCCCCGGACAGGGTTTCACCGGGGAGCTGTTTTTT CASSPGQGFTGELFF
TRBJ2-7 few TRBV7-9 NA 14 TGTGCCAGCAGCCATCCAACCCGGGGCATCGAGCAGTACTTC CASSHPTRGIEQYF
TRBJ1-5 many TRBV20-1 NA 17 TGCAGTGCTAGAGATCGGCCCGGGGTAGGGTCGTATCAGCCCCAGCATTTT CSARDRPGVGSYQPQHF